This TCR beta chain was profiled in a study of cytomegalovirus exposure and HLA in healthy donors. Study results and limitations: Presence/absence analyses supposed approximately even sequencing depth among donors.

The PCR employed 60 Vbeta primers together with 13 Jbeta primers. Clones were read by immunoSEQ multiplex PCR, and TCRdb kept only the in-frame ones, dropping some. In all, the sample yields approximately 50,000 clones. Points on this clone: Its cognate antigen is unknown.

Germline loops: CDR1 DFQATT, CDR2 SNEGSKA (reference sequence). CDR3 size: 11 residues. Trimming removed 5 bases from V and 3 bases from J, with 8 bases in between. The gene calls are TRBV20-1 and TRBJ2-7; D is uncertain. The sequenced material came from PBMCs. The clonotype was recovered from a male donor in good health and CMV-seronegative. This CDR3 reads CSALTHYEQYF. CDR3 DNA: TGCAGTGCTTTGACACACTACGAGCAGTACTTC.